The clone carrying this TCR beta chain was detected many times. TCRdb recomputed calls from the reads with MiXCR, one row per CDR3 protein. Of 740,000 or so distinct CDR3 sequences detected, 35% to 40% appear once; the ten largest clones hold under 3.5%. CDR1 and CDR2 (germline): MDHEN, SYDVKM. The CDR3 is 12 amino acids. The germline V and J ends were trimmed by 9 bases and 7 bases, with 12 bases remaining between them. The data stem from a study of T cell repertoires in cytomegalovirus infection. The source of this sequence is a human donor in good health (CMV status not recorded). Some clones in this sample may be carry-over from other donors' samples. Sequenced: PBMCs. The rearrangement joins TRBV28 to TRBJ2-2, with TRBD1 as a possible D gene (6 bases). In DNA form, the CDR3 reads TGTGCCAGTAACAGGGACATCGGGGAGCTGTTTTTT. Residues: CASNRDIGELFF.